The present T cell receptor beta chain was sequenced within a study of blood T cell repertoires in COVID-19. Germline loops: CDR1 SEHNR, CDR2 FQNEAQ (reference sequence). This CDR3 comprises 15 residues. Trimming pared 2 bases from V and 2 bases from J, leaving 11 bases between. Authors' processing steps: By means of reference gene primer amplification, nucleated cell counts were estimated. Measured with immunoSEQ multiplex PCR; TCRdb has only the in-frame clones, and not every one. V and J calls and clone size come straight from that table; D and trimming were deduced from the DNA. The table lists approximately 210,000 clones, around 86% of them singletons. Participants' reported clinical history set cohort assignment.

Material: PBMCs or T cells enriched from blood (not recorded which). The receptor's source is a woman aged 45-60 years with acute COVID-19. The V and J genes are TRBV7-9 and TRBJ2-3; unclear D gene. DNA of the CDR3: TGTGCCAGCAGCTTACATGGAGCGACCACAGATACGCAGTATTTT. This sequence encodes CASSLHGATTDTQYF.